This entry lists 11 T cell receptor beta chains sequenced from one sample in a study of early T cells in non-severe SARS-CoV-2 infection. MiXCR, applied by TCRdb to the 5' RACE reads, yields one record per CDR3 protein. The repertoire includes around 80,000 distinct CDR3 sequences, roughly an eighth of them detected once, and roughly 6% sits in the top ten. The material sequenced was whole blood. The receptors shown here come from an adult who was a healthcare worker with PCR-confirmed SARS-CoV-2 infection or an uninfected control (not recorded which).

This clonotype was detected ten times or more. One end of the junction fails to match germline, which may point to a read error. The chain carries TRBV5-5 and TRBJ2-2, with D perhaps matching TRBD2 (6 bases). The CDR3 length is 14 residues. Germline V lookup: CDR1 SGHKS, CDR2 YYEKEE (reference sequence). The CDR3 coding sequence is TGTGCCAGCAGCCCCTACGGAGGGCCCGGGGAGCCGTTTTTT. This codes for CASSPYGGPGEPFF.

V and J are TRBV5-6 and TRBJ2-1, with TRBD2 as a possible D gene (5 bases). The V end was cut by 4 bases, the J end by 9 bases, with 11 bases between. The CDR3 totals 12 residues. Germline CDR1 and CDR2: SGHDT and YYEEEE. The CDR3 here is CASSPAGSEQFF. The DNA for the CDR3 is TGTGCCAGCAGCCCCGCGGGTAGTGAGCAGTTCTTC.

In its sample, this clonotype was seen many times. The chain combines TRBV18 with TRBJ1-4; no clear D. Trimming took 0 bases from V and 7 from J, leaving 12 bases between them. CDR1 and CDR2 (germline): KGHSH, LQKENI. The CDR3 contains 15 residues. CDR3 amino acids: CASSPPSQVGEKLFF. The CDR3 DNA is TGTGCCAGCTCACCACCGTCCCAGGTCGGTGAAAAACTGTTTTTT.

This rearrangement joins TRBV29-1 to TRBJ2-3, with 10 bases lining up with TRBD2. V shed 2 bases and J 9 bases; nucleotides not matched to a gene: 14. Germline V gene sequence: CDR1 SQVTM, CDR2 ANQGSEA. This CDR3 comprises 16 residues. The CDR3 sequence is CSVEQLAGAEVETQYF. The CDR3 DNA reads as TGCAGCGTTGAACAGCTAGCGGGGGCCGAGGTAGAAACGCAGTATTTT.

Many counts were recorded for this clonotype. This chain connects TRBV29-1 to TRBJ2-1, with D unclear. Trimming shortened V by 5 bases and J by 10 bases, and 9 bases separated the two germline ends. The CDR3 is 10 amino acids. CDR1 and CDR2 from the germline V gene are SQVTM and ANQGSEA. Here the CDR3 reads CSVSGGEQFF. The CDR3 DNA is TGCAGCGTTTCTGGTGGGGAGCAGTTCTTC.

This clonotype occurred many times. The V gene is TRBV19, the J gene TRBJ2-3; no firm D call. The CDR3 is 13 residues long. V was trimmed by 5 bases and J by 2 bases, leaving 8 bases between them. Germline-derived CDR1 and CDR2 are LNHDA and SQIVND (reference sequence). CDR3 sequence: CASSLLSTDTQYF. The CDR3 DNA sequence: TGTGCCAGTAGTCTCCTATCCACAGATACGCAGTATTTT.

The chain joins TRBV3-1 to TRBJ2-7; D remains unclear. Germline assignment: CDR1 LGHDT and CDR2 YNNKEL (reference sequence). The CDR3 runs 14 residues. V shed 6 bases and J shed 0 bases, with 12 bases lying between them. The CDR3 region has the DNA TGTGCCAGCAGTCCGGACCGACCCTCCTACGAGCAGTACTTC. Its translation: CASSPDRPSYEQYF.

The chain combines TRBV28 with TRBJ2-7, with 7 nucleotides matching TRBD1. Per germline, CDR1 MDHEN and CDR2 SYDVKM. There are 14 residues in the CDR3. With V trimmed by 5 bases and J by 0 bases, 4 bases remained unmatched. CDR3 residues: CASSPRGSSYEQYF. The CDR3 region has the DNA TGTGCCAGCAGTCCCAGGGGGAGCTCCTACGAGCAGTACTTC.

This clonotype came up a few times. V is TRBV7-8 and J is TRBJ2-1; D is possibly TRBD2 (6 bases). Trimming removed 5 bases at V and 0 bases at J, with 14 bases between. This CDR3 comprises 16 residues. Germline loops: CDR1 SGHVS, CDR2 FQNEAQ. CDR3 amino acids: CASSRGAGSSYNEQFF. CDR3 nucleotides: TGTGCCAGCAGCCGCGGGGCGGGGAGCTCCTACAATGAGCAGTTCTTC.

This chain links TRBV12-3 or TRBV12-4 with TRBJ1-1; D not certain. The CDR3 loop spans 11 amino acids. Trimming cost V 3 bases and J 7 bases, with 6 bases left between them. The CDR3 region has the DNA TGTGCCAGCAGTTTCCACAGTGAAGCTTTCTTT. This codes for CASSFHSEAFF.

The J gene is TRBJ2-2, the V gene TRBV5-1; D is uncertain. CDR3 length equals 17 residues. Trimming cost V 4 bases and J 4 bases, with 20 bases left between them. Per germline, CDR1 SGHRS and CDR2 YFSETQ. This CDR3 reads CASSPRAPPLGTGELFF. DNA of the CDR3: TGCGCCAGCAGCCCCCGAGCACCGCCGCTTGGCACCGGGGAGCTGTTTTTT.